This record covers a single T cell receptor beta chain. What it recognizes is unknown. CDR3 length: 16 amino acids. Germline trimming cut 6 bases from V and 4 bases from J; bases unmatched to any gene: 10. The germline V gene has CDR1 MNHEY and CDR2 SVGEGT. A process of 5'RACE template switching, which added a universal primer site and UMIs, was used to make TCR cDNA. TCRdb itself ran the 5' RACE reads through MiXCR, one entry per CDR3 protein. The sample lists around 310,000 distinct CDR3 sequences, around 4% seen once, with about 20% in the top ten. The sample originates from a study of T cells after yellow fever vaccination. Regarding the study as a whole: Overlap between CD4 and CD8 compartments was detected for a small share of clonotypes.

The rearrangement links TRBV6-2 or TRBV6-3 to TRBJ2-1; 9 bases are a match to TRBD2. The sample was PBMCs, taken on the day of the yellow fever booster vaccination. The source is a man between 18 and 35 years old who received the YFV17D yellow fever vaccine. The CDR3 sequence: CASRRPGLATYNEQFF. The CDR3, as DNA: TGTGCCAGCAGAAGGCCGGGACTAGCAACATACAATGAGCAGTTCTTC.